This entry lists 12 T cell receptor beta chains sequenced from one sample in a study of CD8 T cells in Susac syndrome. Random hexamers were used to reverse transcribe 0.5 to 1 ug of RNA. Each CDR3 protein is one row after TCRdb ran MiXCR on the immunoSEQ multiplex PCR reads. The profile shows some 190,000 distinct CDR3 sequences, roughly 94% of them singletons. The material sequenced was CD4+ T cells from PBMCs. These receptors originate from a human donor in good health.

The chain employs TRBV30 and TRBJ1-5; TRBD1 is a possible D gene (6 bases). Trimming stripped 5 bases from V and 3 bases from J, with 11 bases between. Germline V gene lookup returns CDR1 GTSNPN and CDR2 SVGIG (reference sequence). The CDR3 extends over 13 amino acids. In nucleotides, the CDR3 is TGTGCCTGGGCTACAGGGTACAATCAGCCCCAGCATTTT. Translated, it gives CAWATGYNQPQHF.

The rearrangement joins TRBV20-1 to TRBJ2-2; tentative D call: TRBD2 (6 bases). CDR3 length equals 17 residues. Germline loops: CDR1 DFQATT, CDR2 SNEGSKA (reference sequence). V lost 1 base to trimming and J lost 5 bases, with 20 bases between them. CDR3 coding DNA: TGCAGTGCTAGAGGTCTTACGGGAGAGGGAAGTACCGGGGAGCTGTTTTTT. It specifies CSARGLTGEGSTGELFF.

The count of this clonotype is one. The chain has TRBV5-1 and TRBJ2-3; D unresolved. The CDR3 covers 15 residues. Germline CDR1 reads SGHRS; CDR2 reads YFSETQ. V lost 0 bases to trimming and J lost 2 bases, with 10 bases between them. Here the CDR3 reads CASSLEVGTTDTQYF. The CDR3 region has the DNA TGCGCCAGCAGCTTGGAGGTGGGAACCACAGATACGCAGTATTTT.

J is TRBJ1-5 and V is TRBV12-3 or TRBV12-4; 8 bases agree with TRBD1. The CDR3 consists of 15 residues. V lost 5 bases, J lost 2 bases, and 5 bases stayed unmatched. CDR3 protein: CASSRQGQGNQPQHF. CDR3 coding DNA: TGTGCCAGCAGTCGACAGGGGCAGGGCAATCAGCCCCAGCATTTT.

The chain carries TRBV14 and TRBJ2-1, with a weak D call TRBD2 (6 bases). The V end was cut by 2 bases, the J end by 0 bases, with 8 bases between. The CDR3 totals 15 residues. Germline CDR1 is SGHDN and CDR2 is FVKESK. The CDR3 sequence is CASSQISGSYNEQFF. Here the CDR3 DNA reads TGTGCCAGCAGCCAAATTAGCGGCTCCTACAATGAGCAGTTCTTC.

This chain joins TRBV20-1 and TRBJ1-5, with 10 bases matching TRBD1. Germline V gene lookup returns CDR1 DFQATT and CDR2 SNEGSKA (reference sequence). V was clipped by 5 bases and J by 7 bases; unmatched bases: 11. This CDR3 contains 15 residues. CDR3 loop: CSARPDRGFWQPQHF. As DNA, the CDR3 is TGCAGTGCTCGACCGGACAGGGGGTTCTGGCAGCCCCAGCATTTT.

This chain uses TRBV27 with TRBJ1-1, with a tentative D call TRBD1 (6 bases). Germline V gene sequence: CDR1 MNHEY, CDR2 SMNVEV (reference sequence). The CDR3 is 15 amino acids. Trimming took off 5 bases at V and 10 bases at J, with 23 bases between the two ends. DNA of the CDR3: TGTGCCAGCAGTCACCCGCGGACAGCCCTAAGTGGAGCTTTCTTT. It translates to CASSHPRTALSGAFF.

This chain connects TRBV18 to TRBJ2-1; TRBD2 matches 7 bases. After removal of 2 bases from V and 2 bases from J, the junction contained 9 bases not matched to a gene. CDR1 is KGHSH, CDR2 LQKENI, per germline. The CDR3 spans 17 residues. The CDR3 DNA is TGTGCCAGCTCACCAATGAGACTAGCAGCCCCCTACAATGAGCAGTTCTTC. Encoded protein: CASSPMRLAAPYNEQFF.

The genes are TRBV27 and TRBJ2-3, with 8 bases identical to TRBD1. V lost 10 bases and J lost 2; bases outside the gene matches: 8. The CDR3 has 14 amino acids. Germline V gene data show CDR1 as MNHEY and CDR2 as SMNVEV (reference sequence). The CDR3 loop is CATARTGFTDTQYF. The CDR3 nucleotides are TGTGCCACCGCGAGGACAGGGTTCACAGATACGCAGTATTTT.

CDR3 nucleotide sequence: TGTGCCAGCAGGGACCCTAGAAAGGCGATTTATGGCTACACCTTC. This translates into CASRDPRKAIYGYTF. The gene calls are TRBV9 and TRBJ1-2, with unresolved D. Germline assignment: CDR1 SGDLS and CDR2 YYNGEE. The V gene lost 5 bases and the J gene lost 5 bases, with 19 bases spanning the gap. This CDR3 is 15 amino acids long. Full variable domain (outside the CDR3, taken from reference TRBV9 and TRBJ1-2): DSGVTQTPKHLITATGQRVTLRCSPRSGDLSVYWYQQSLDQGLQFLIQYYNGEERAKGNILERFSAQQFPDLHSELNLSSLELGDSALYFCASRDPRKAIYGYTFGSGTRLTVV.

The CDR3 DNA follows: TGTGCCAGCAGCATGCAGGACACCGGGGAGCTGTTTTTT. Translated: CASSMQDTGELFF. This sequence joins TRBV6-1 and TRBJ2-2; D uncertain. This CDR3 comprises 13 residues. Germline V gene data show CDR1 as MNHNS and CDR2 as SASEGT. The V and J ends lost 6 bases and 3 bases respectively, with 8 bases between them.

This chain joins TRBV20-1 and TRBJ1-4; D might be TRBD1 (5 bases). The germline CDR1 and CDR2 sequences are DFQATT and SNEGSKA (reference sequence). This CDR3 is 16 amino acids long. V lost 4 bases, J lost 6 bases, and 21 bases lay in between. The CDR3: CSAMGLRSAEDEKLFF. DNA for the CDR3: TGCAGTGCTATGGGGCTGAGGAGCGCTGAGGATGAAAAACTGTTTTTT.